This T cell receptor (beta chain) was sequenced in a study of chemoradiotherapy in HPV16-positive cancers. This clone came up a few times. Sequenced by immunoSEQ multiplex PCR; TCRdb stores in-frame clones only, minus some. This sample has about 4,000 clones, with 60% to 80% found just once. Germline V lookup: CDR1 SNHLY, CDR2 FYNNEI. Between the trimmed V and J ends, which lost 10 bases and 3 bases, there was a span of 13 bases. This CDR3 has 12 amino acids. Sampling took place from a patient who underwent chemoradiotherapy. This chain uses TRBV2 with TRBJ2-7, with D perhaps being TRBD1 or TRBD2 (5 bases each). The clonotype comes from a human donor with HPV-associated anogenital cancer. The CDR3 nucleotides are TGTGCCATGTGGGACGACAGCTACGAGCAGTACTTC. Its translation is CAMWDDSYEQYF.